These 16 T cell receptor beta chains share one sample of origin, sequenced in a study of cytomegalovirus exposure and HLA in healthy donors. Use of 60 Vbeta and 13 Jbeta primers characterized the PCR. TCRdb's copy holds only in-frame clones and misses some; the assay was immunoSEQ multiplex PCR. The profile shows more than 95,000 clones, around four fifths of them singletons. Sequences were obtained from PBMCs. The receptor source for this set is a man between 18 and 29 years old in good health and CMV-seropositive.

V and J are TRBV11-3 and TRBJ2-2; the D gene is possibly TRBD2 (5 bases). Trimming pared 3 bases from V and 6 bases from J, leaving 8 bases between. CDR1 and CDR2 (germline): SGHNT, YENEEA. The length of the CDR3 is 13 residues. CDR3: CASSFGDAGELFF. In nucleotides, the CDR3 is TGTGCCAGCAGCTTCGGGGATGCCGGGGAGCTGTTTTTT.

The chain links TRBV5-1 to TRBJ2-7, with 8 bases fitting TRBD1. From germline, CDR1 is SGHRS and CDR2 YFSETQ. CDR3 length: 15 amino acids. V gave up 1 base and J gave up 2 bases; unmatched junction bases: 5. The CDR3 DNA reads as TGCGCCAGCAGCTTGAGGACAGGGATCCCCTACGAGCAGTACTTC. Amino acid sequence: CASSLRTGIPYEQYF.

The J gene is TRBJ1-1, the V gene TRBV6-5, with D possibly matching TRBD1 (5 bases). Germline CDR1 and CDR2: MNHEY and SVGAGI. V was trimmed by 7 bases and J by 6 bases, leaving 15 bases between them. The CDR3 loop spans 13 amino acids. DNA for the CDR3: TGTGCCAGCATCGAAATGGGGGGATCTGAAGCTTTCTTT. Its protein is CASIEMGGSEAFF.

The chain recombines TRBV18 with TRBJ1-1; 12 bases align to TRBD1. The V gene end was trimmed by 5 bases and the J gene end by 3 bases; junction bases not matched to a gene: 13. This CDR3 has 18 residues. Germline V gives CDR1 KGHSH, CDR2 LQKENI. CDR3 amino acids: CASSSEIGTGGEDTEAFF. For the CDR3, the DNA is TGTGCCAGCTCAAGCGAGATCGGGACAGGGGGCGAGGACACTGAAGCTTTCTTT.

V usage is TRBV29-1 and J usage is TRBJ1-1, with TRBD1 matching 10 bases. The germline CDR1 and CDR2 sequences are SQVTM and ANQGSEA. Trimming cost V 6 bases and J 7 bases; bases outside gene matches: 11. CDR3 length: 14 residues. The CDR3 sequence is CSVDGQGGRDEAFF. CDR3 in DNA: TGCAGCGTGGACGGACAGGGGGGTCGCGATGAAGCTTTCTTT.

The chain joins TRBV2 to TRBJ2-2; possibly TRBD2 for D (6 bases). The germline gives CDR1 SNHLY, CDR2 FYNNEI. This CDR3 region has 16 residues. The ends were cut back, 10 bases at V and 0 bases at J, with 18 bases in the middle. CDR3 sequence: CAILLAGKPNTGELFF. CDR3 sequence (DNA): TGTGCCATCCTCCTCGCGGGAAAACCGAACACCGGGGAGCTGTTTTTT. Based on the CDR3 plus reference TRBV2 and TRBJ2-2, the full variable domain is EPEVTQTPSHQVTQMGQEVILRCVPISNHLYFYWYRQILGQKVEFLVSFYNNEISEKSEIFDDQFSVERPDGSNFTLKIRSTKLEDSAMYFCAILLAGKPNTGELFFGEGSRLTVL.

In nucleotides, the CDR3 is TGTGCCAGCTGGGGGCCTGAGATCTCGACTGAAGCTTTCTTT. Encoded protein: CASWGPEISTEAFF. This chain connects TRBV2 to TRBJ1-1; tentatively, D is TRBD1 (6 bases). V lost 8 bases and J lost 5, with 18 bases in between. The CDR3 runs 14 residues. Germline CDR1 SNHLY, CDR2 FYNNEI.

In DNA, the CDR3 is TGTGCCAGCAGCTTACTAGGGAGGGGTTTCCAAGAGACCCAGTACTTC. Translating gives CASSLLGRGFQETQYF. The gene calls are TRBV7-8 and TRBJ2-5; 7 positions match TRBD2. Germline lookup yields CDR1 SGHVS and CDR2 FQNEAQ. The V gene end was trimmed by 2 bases and the J gene end by 1 base; junction bases not matched to a gene: 7. The length of the CDR3 is 16 residues.

This clone was detected a few times. The gene calls are TRBV5-6 and TRBJ2-4, with TRBD2 as a possible D gene (5 bases). Germline V lookup: CDR1 SGHDT, CDR2 YYEEEE. V was shortened by 2 bases and J by 9 bases, with 9 bases between the two germline ends. The CDR3 runs 12 residues. The CDR3 coding sequence is TGTGCCAGCAGCTTCCCCGAGGGCATTCAGTACTTC. It specifies CASSFPEGIQYF.

The chain recombines TRBV27 with TRBJ1-5; D perhaps matches TRBD1 (5 bases). The CDR3 covers 15 residues. Per the germline V gene, CDR1 is MNHEY and CDR2 is SMNVEV (reference sequence). Trimming removed 5 bases from V and 5 bases from J, with 16 bases in between. Here the CDR3 reads CASSAVGRWDQPQHF. DNA for the CDR3: TGTGCCAGCAGTGCTGTGGGGCGGTGGGATCAGCCCCAGCATTTT.

The sample holds a few counts of this clone. The chain couples TRBV11-2 to TRBJ2-1; tentative D call: TRBD1 (5 bases). CDR1 is SGHAT, CDR2 FQNNGV, per germline. V was cut by 6 bases and J by 4 bases, with 16 bases left in between. There are 15 residues in the CDR3. The CDR3 protein is CASSQGRELYNEQFF. Written as DNA, the CDR3 is TGTGCCAGCAGTCAGGGCAGGGAACTATACAATGAGCAGTTCTTC.

The chain has TRBV30 and TRBJ1-6; possible D gene TRBD1, 6 bases. The V gene lost 5 bases and the J gene lost 5 bases, with 13 bases spanning the gap. The CDR3 spans 14 residues. CDR1 is GTSNPN, CDR2 SVGIG, per germline (reference sequence). The CDR3, as DNA: TGTGCCTGGGATGGGACAAGGGATAATTCACCCCTCCACTTT. This translates into CAWDGTRDNSPLHF.

The chain employs TRBV28 and TRBJ1-6; D ambiguous. The V gene's germline CDR1 is MDHEN and CDR2 SYDVKM. V gave up 3 bases and J gave up 0 bases, with 9 bases separating them. The CDR3 covers 16 residues. The CDR3 DNA follows: TGTGCCAGCAGTTTGGGAGGAAGCTCCTATAATTCACCCCTCCACTTT. It is translated as CASSLGGSSYNSPLHF. The full variable domain, in which reference TRBV28 and TRBJ1-6 provide the parts outside the CDR3, is DVKVTQSSRYLVKRTGEKVFLECVQDMDHENMFWYRQDPGLGLRLIYFSYDVKMKEKGDIPEGYSVSREKKERFSLILESASTNQTSMYLCASSLGGSSYNSPLHFGNGTRLTVT.

This sequence joins TRBV13 and TRBJ2-5; the match to TRBD2 covers 9 bases. This CDR3 has 13 amino acids. The trim removed 5 bases at V and 5 bases at J, leaving 3 bases unmatched. The V gene's germline CDR1 is PRHDT and CDR2 FYEKMQ (reference sequence). CDR3: CASSRGGAETQYF. The CDR3 nucleotides are TGTGCCAGCAGCCGCGGGGGGGCGGAGACCCAGTACTTC. The full variable domain, in which reference TRBV13 and TRBJ2-5 provide the parts outside the CDR3, is AAGVIQSPRHLIKEKRETATLKCYPIPRHDTVYWYQQGPGQDPQFLISFYEKMQSDKGSIPDRFSAQQFSDYHSELNMSSLELGDSALYFCASSRGGAETQYFGPGTRLLVL.

The chain has TRBV2 and TRBJ1-1, with 7 bases aligning to TRBD1. CDR1 and CDR2 (germline): SNHLY, FYNNEI. After removal of 4 bases from V and 5 bases from J, the junction contained 7 bases not matched to a gene. The length of the CDR3 is 14 residues. In DNA, the CDR3 is TGTGCCAGCAGTGGAGGGGGCGCTTATACTGAAGCTTTCTTT. Protein product: CASSGGGAYTEAFF.

The chain has TRBV7-9 and TRBJ2-1, with 13 bases lining up with TRBD2. CDR3 length: 19 amino acids. Germline V gene sequence: CDR1 SEHNR, CDR2 FQNEAQ (reference sequence). J gave up 4 bases and V 5 bases, and 14 bases lay outside the gene matches. The CDR3 nucleotides read TGTGCCAGCAGCCCCGTCCCCCGGGGACTAGCGGGGACGTACAATGAGCAGTTCTTC. Translation: CASSPVPRGLAGTYNEQFF.